The sequence of this T cell receptor (beta chain) was determined in a study of Graves' ophthalmopathy and Graves' hyperthyroidism. This clonotype was recorded a few times. Germline V CDR1 and CDR2: LNHDA, SQIVND (reference sequence). The CDR3 is 16 residues long. V was clipped by 6 bases and J by 4 bases, with 21 bases between them. RNA transcripts were the source from which TCR beta CDR3 regions were amplified. In the first round, RT-PCR was carried out with HTBI primers, and a multiplex PCR formed the second round. TCRdb re-derived calls from the multiplex PCR reads in MiXCR, one entry per CDR3 protein. This sample has about 740,000 distinct CDR3 sequences, with 35% to 50% found just once.

The specimen sequenced was peripheral blood. V and J are TRBV19 and TRBJ1-2, with unresolved D. The sequence came from an adult man with Graves' ophthalmopathy. The CDR3 protein is CASSLRRAAGSYGYTF. In DNA form, the CDR3 reads TGTGCCAGTAGCCTTAGACGTGCAGCGGGCTCCTATGGCTACACCTTC.